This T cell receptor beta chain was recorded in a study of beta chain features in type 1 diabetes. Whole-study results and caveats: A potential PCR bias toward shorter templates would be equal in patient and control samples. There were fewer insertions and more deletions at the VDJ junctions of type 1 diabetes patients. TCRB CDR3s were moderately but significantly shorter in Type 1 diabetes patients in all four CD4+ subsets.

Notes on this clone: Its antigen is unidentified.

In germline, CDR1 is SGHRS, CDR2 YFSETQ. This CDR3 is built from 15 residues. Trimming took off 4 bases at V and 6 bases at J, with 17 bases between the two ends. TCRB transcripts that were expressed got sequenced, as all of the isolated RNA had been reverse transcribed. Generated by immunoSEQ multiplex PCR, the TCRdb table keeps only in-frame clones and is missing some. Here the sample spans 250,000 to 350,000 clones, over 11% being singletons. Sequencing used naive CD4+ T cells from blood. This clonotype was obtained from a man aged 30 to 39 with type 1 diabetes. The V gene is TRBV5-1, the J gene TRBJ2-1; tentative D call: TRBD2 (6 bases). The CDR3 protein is CASSLIAAAGNEQFF. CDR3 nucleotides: TGCGCCAGCAGCCTCATAGCGGCTGCGGGCAATGAGCAGTTCTTC.